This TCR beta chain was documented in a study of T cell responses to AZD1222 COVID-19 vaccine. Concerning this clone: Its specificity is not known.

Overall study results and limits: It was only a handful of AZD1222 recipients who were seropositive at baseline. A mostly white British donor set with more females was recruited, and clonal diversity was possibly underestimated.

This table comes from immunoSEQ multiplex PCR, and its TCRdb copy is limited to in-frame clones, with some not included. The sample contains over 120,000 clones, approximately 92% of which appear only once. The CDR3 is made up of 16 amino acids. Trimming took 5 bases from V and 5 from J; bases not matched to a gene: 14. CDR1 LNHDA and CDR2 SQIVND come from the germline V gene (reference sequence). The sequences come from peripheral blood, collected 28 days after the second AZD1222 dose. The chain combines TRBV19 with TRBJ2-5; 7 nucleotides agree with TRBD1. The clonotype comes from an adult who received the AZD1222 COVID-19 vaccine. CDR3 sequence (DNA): TGTGCCAGTAGTTTGGCAGAGGGGGCCCTTTCGGAGACCCAGTACTTC. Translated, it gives CASSLAEGALSETQYF.